This entry lists 18 T cell receptor beta chains sequenced from one sample in a study of blood T cell repertoires in COVID-19. Method: immunoSEQ multiplex PCR; TCRdb's copy keeps in-frame clones and lacks some. The sample lists 250,000 to 300,000 clones, approximately 86% seen once, with 10% to 15% in the top ten. Sequenced material: peripheral blood. These receptors were taken from a woman in her 70s with COVID-19, enrolled during active disease.

The rearrangement uses TRBV24-1 and TRBJ2-7, with no clear D. The CDR3 runs 15 residues. Between the trimmed V and J ends, which lost 1 base and 2 bases, there was a span of 11 bases. Germline values: CDR1 KGHDR, CDR2 SFDVKD. The CDR3 nucleotides read TGTGCCACCAGTGATTTAGGTTTTAGCCCCTACGAGCAGTACTTC. Protein product: CATSDLGFSPYEQYF.

The chain uses TRBV24-1 and TRBJ1-5, with D unresolved. V was trimmed by 4 bases and J by 10 bases, leaving 10 bases between them. The CDR3 is made up of 12 amino acids. Germline V gene sequence: CDR1 KGHDR, CDR2 SFDVKD. CDR3 DNA sequence: TGTGCCACCAGTGACCGTGGAGGACCCCAGCATTTT. It is translated as CATSDRGGPQHF.

The CDR3 region has the DNA TGCAGCGTTGAAGGACCGTACAGGTCCAATGGCTACACCTTC. Protein product: CSVEGPYRSNGYTF. V is TRBV29-1 and J is TRBJ1-2; tentatively, D is TRBD1 (5 bases). The CDR3 contains 14 residues. Germline V lookup: CDR1 SQVTM, CDR2 ANQGSEA. V gave up 1 base and J gave up 6 bases, with 15 bases separating them. The full variable domain, in which reference TRBV29-1 and TRBJ1-2 provide the parts outside the CDR3, is SAVISQKPSRDICQRGTSLTIQCQVDSQVTMMFWYRQQPGQSLTLIATANQGSEATYESGFVIDKFPISRPNLTFSTLTVSNMSPEDSSIYLCSVEGPYRSNGYTFGSGTRLTVV.

This chain's CDR3 is CAGGVHEQFF. CDR3 sequence (DNA): TGTGCCGGGGGGGTCCATGAGCAGTTCTTC. The chain recombines TRBV6-5 with TRBJ2-1, with TRBD2 matching over 7 bases. The V gene's germline CDR1 is MNHEY and CDR2 SVGAGI. J was trimmed by 8 bases and V by 11 bases; bases with no gene match: 3. The CDR3 contains 10 residues.

Written as DNA, the CDR3 is TGTGCCAGCAGCCTTTCCGTCGAGCAGCCCCAGCATTTT. Its translation: CASSLSVEQPQHF. The chain is built from TRBV11-2 and TRBJ1-5; D not resolved. The CDR3 is 13 amino acids. Trimming removed 5 bases from V and 7 bases from J, with 12 bases in between. CDR1 and CDR2 (germline): SGHAT, FQNNGV.

The J gene is TRBJ1-2, the V gene TRBV19; 12 bases are shared with TRBD1. In germline, CDR1 is LNHDA, CDR2 SQIVND (reference sequence). V was pared by 5 bases and J by 4 bases, with 5 bases of the junction left unmatched. The CDR3 runs 15 residues. CDR3 DNA sequence: TGTGCCAGTAGTCCCGGGACAGGGGGCTTCTATGGCTACACCTTC. Amino acid sequence: CASSPGTGGFYGYTF.

In this sample, this clone turned up once. The chain recombines TRBV19 with TRBJ2-3, with 9 bases aligning to TRBD2. Germline V gene lookup returns CDR1 LNHDA and CDR2 SQIVND (reference sequence). The ends lost 9 bases at V and 1 base at J; junction bases unmatched: 2. CDR3 length equals 13 residues. In DNA form, the CDR3 reads TGTGCCAGCAGACTAGCGGGCACAGATACGCAGTATTTT. This translates into CASRLAGTDTQYF.

The chain carries TRBV24-1 and TRBJ1-1, with 8 bases identical to TRBD1. CDR1 and CDR2 from the germline V gene are KGHDR and SFDVKD. Trimming took 4 bases from V and 7 from J; bases not matched to a gene: 4. The CDR3 is 13 amino acids. The CDR3 DNA reads as TGTGCCACCAGTGACAGGGGGCGGGATGAAGCTTTCTTT. It translates to CATSDRGRDEAFF.

V and J are TRBV12-3 or TRBV12-4 and TRBJ1-2; 9 bases align to TRBD1. The V segment lost 7 bases and the J segment 3 bases; nucleotides outside the gene matches: 3. CDR3 size: 13 residues. CDR3 coding DNA: TGTGCCAGCAACAGACAGGGGGACTATGGCTACACCTTC. The encoded protein is CASNRQGDYGYTF.

V usage is TRBV4-1 and J usage is TRBJ1-4; 10 bases map to TRBD1. The V and J ends lost 3 bases and 8 bases, in that order; junction bases with no gene match: 9. Germline CDR1 reads MGHRA; CDR2 reads YSYEKL. The CDR3 spans 16 residues. CDR3 bases: TGCGCCAGCAGCCAGGCTCCGGGACAGGGGTGGGAAAAACTGTTTTTT. As protein: CASSQAPGQGWEKLFF.

The chain joins TRBV5-1 to TRBJ1-6, with D unclear. The CDR3 contains 11 residues. CDR1 is SGHRS and CDR2 is YFSETQ in the germline V gene. V was clipped by 5 bases and J by 14 bases, with 11 bases between them. CDR3 sequence reads: CASSGGETLHF. The CDR3 nucleotides read TGCGCCAGCAGTGGCGGGGAAACCCTCCACTTT.

The count of this clone is one. The V and J genes are TRBV2 and TRBJ2-1; TRBD2 aligns across 7 bases. Per the germline V gene, CDR1 is SNHLY and CDR2 is FYNNEI. The CDR3 has 15 residues. V was pared by 3 bases and J by 1 base, with 3 bases of the junction left unmatched. The CDR3 protein is CASSERGNSYNEQFF. CDR3 coding DNA: TGTGCCAGCAGTGAGCGGGGGAATTCCTACAATGAGCAGTTCTTC.

The chain is built from TRBV3-1 (or the pseudogene TRBV3-2) and TRBJ2-1; possible D gene TRBD2, 7 bases. CDR1 is LGHDT and CDR2 is YNNKEL in the germline V gene (reference sequence). The V end was cut by 0 bases, the J end by 7 bases, with 13 bases between. CDR3 length: 15 residues. The CDR3 DNA is TGTGCCAGCAGCCAAGATTTACGGGGGGCTAATGAGCAGTTCTTC. Its translation is CASSQDLRGANEQFF.

The rearrangement joins TRBV7-2 to TRBJ1-5; perhaps TRBD1 as D (5 bases). The CDR3 covers 13 residues. Germline values: CDR1 SGHTA, CDR2 FQGNSA. The V end lost 5 bases, the J end lost 6 bases, and 11 bases lay between the germline ends. The CDR3 spells CASSATTVQPQHF. The CDR3 region has the DNA TGTGCCAGCAGCGCCACGACAGTTCAGCCCCAGCATTTT.

The chain couples TRBV6-5 to TRBJ2-5; 7 bases line up with TRBD1. The V gene end was trimmed by 2 bases and the J gene end by 2 bases; junction bases not matched to a gene: 5. This CDR3 has 15 residues. In germline, CDR1 is MNHEY, CDR2 SVGAGI. The CDR3 here is CASSYRTGEQETQYF. The CDR3 DNA reads as TGTGCCAGCAGTTACAGAACAGGGGAACAAGAGACCCAGTACTTC.

This chain uses TRBV28 with TRBJ1-2; tentatively, D is TRBD1 (5 bases). The CDR3 consists of 12 residues. V was trimmed by 4 bases and J by 4 bases, leaving 7 bases between them. Germline V CDR1 and CDR2: MDHEN, SYDVKM. CDR3 loop: CASSWGGYGYTF. CDR3 nucleotides: TGTGCCAGCAGTTGGGGCGGCTATGGCTACACCTTC.

The chain links TRBV2 to TRBJ1-6; 9 bases match TRBD1. The V gene's germline CDR1 is SNHLY and CDR2 FYNNEI. J lost 9 bases, V lost 4 bases, and 4 bases had no gene match. This CDR3 spans 14 amino acids. DNA of the CDR3: TGTGCCAGCAGTGGACAGGGGGATGGTTCACCCCTCCACTTT. Translated: CASSGQGDGSPLHF.

The chain uses TRBV24-1 and TRBJ1-4; 9 bases match TRBD1. V was pared by 0 bases and J by 2 bases, with 15 bases of the junction left unmatched. The length of the CDR3 is 21 residues. Germline CDR1 is KGHDR and CDR2 is SFDVKD. The chain's CDR3 is CATSDLPHPGQGRATNEKLFF. In nucleotides, the CDR3 is TGTGCCACCAGTGATTTGCCTCACCCGGGACAGGGACGGGCGACTAATGAAAAACTGTTTTTT.